This TCR beta chain was profiled in a study of blood T cell repertoires in COVID-19. The repertoire was sequenced with immunoSEQ multiplex PCR; TCRdb's copy has only in-frame clones and lacks some. Of about 260,000 clones detected, more than 85% appear once; the ten largest clones hold about 5.2%. Germline lookup yields CDR1 MNHEY and CDR2 SVGAGI. The ends lost 2 bases at V and 5 bases at J; junction bases unmatched: 11. The CDR3 has 16 residues. This rearrangement joins TRBV6-5 to TRBJ1-1; TRBD1 aligns across 7 bases. The source material was peripheral blood. The clonotype originates from a woman aged 55-70 years with COVID-19, enrolled during active disease. CDR3: CASSYAPTGYRTEAFF. CDR3 nucleotides: TGTGCCAGCAGTTACGCCCCGACAGGGTATAGGACTGAAGCTTTCTTT.